The following is a T cell receptor (beta chain) sequence with its context. Its antigen is currently unknown. This entry comes from a study of OX40 agonist ivuxolimab in advanced cancers. Study as a whole: Every 2 weeks, patients got intravenous ivuxolimab at one of six dose levels (0.01-10 mg/kg).

Between the trimmed V and J ends, which lost 1 base and 7 bases, there was a span of 14 bases. This CDR3 contains 15 residues. From germline, CDR1 is SGHDT and CDR2 YYEEEE. Measured with immunoSEQ multiplex PCR; TCRdb has only the in-frame clones, and not every one. In the table there are about 73,000 clones, approximately 90% of which are singletons. Study-level findings and limits: Clones of CD4+ and CD8+ blood T cells grew by week 6 at doses of 0.1 to 3.0 mg/kg.

This TCR was recovered from an adult with an advanced solid tumor such as melanoma, head and neck, liver or kidney cancer. Sequencing used CD4+ or CD8+ T cells sorted from blood, obtained in a trial of the OX40 agonist ivuxolimab. J is TRBJ1-4 and V is TRBV5-6, with D perhaps TRBD1 (5 bases). This CDR3 reads CASSLTNRTFEKLFF. The CDR3 DNA sequence: TGTGCCAGCAGCTTGACTAATCGGACATTTGAAAAACTGTTTTTT.